Presented here are 24 T cell receptor beta chains from one specimen sequenced in a study of T cells after yellow fever vaccination. TCRdb reprocessed the 5' RACE reads via MiXCR and lists one record per CDR3 protein. Of around 310,000 distinct CDR3 sequences listed, 3.6% are singletons. The sequencing here drew on PBMCs, taken on the day of the yellow fever booster vaccination. The origin of the receptors is a man between 18 and 29 years old who received the YFV17D yellow fever vaccine.

This clonotype has at least ten counts. V gene TRBV27 combines with J gene TRBJ2-2; possibly TRBD1 for D (5 bases). The CDR3 runs to 13 residues. V was trimmed by 5 bases and J by 6 bases, leaving 10 bases between them. Germline V gene sequence: CDR1 MNHEY, CDR2 SMNVEV (reference sequence). CDR3 sequence: CASSPRVAGELFF. The CDR3 DNA follows: TGTGCCAGCAGTCCCAGGGTTGCCGGGGAGCTGTTTTTT.

This clonotype was found many times. The rearrangement links TRBV5-1 to TRBJ1-1; D ambiguous. V was clipped by 0 bases and J by 3 bases, with 0 bases between them. Per germline, CDR1 SGHRS and CDR2 YFSETQ. This CDR3 region has 11 residues. The CDR3 region has the DNA TGCGCCAGCAGCTTGGACACTGAAGCTTTCTTT. This gives the protein CASSLDTEAFF.

This clonotype was observed many times. This chain joins TRBV3-1 and TRBJ2-3; D assignment may be TRBD1 or TRBD2 (6 bases each). Trimming took off 4 bases at V and 7 bases at J, with 18 bases between the two ends. This CDR3 contains 15 residues. Looked up from germline, CDR1 is LGHDT and CDR2 is YNNKEL (reference sequence). CDR3 loop: CASSPPQSGANTQYF. CDR3 sequence (DNA): TGTGCCAGCAGCCCCCCCCAGTCGGGGGCGAATACGCAGTATTTT.

This clonotype has at least ten counts. The V call is TRBV4-3, the J call TRBJ1-2; D gene unclear. The CDR3 runs 15 residues. V was shortened by 0 bases and J by 4 bases, with 12 bases between the two germline ends. CDR1 is LGHNA and CDR2 is YSLEER in the germline V gene. The CDR3 DNA sequence: TGCGCCAGCAGCCAAGATCCCACTCGCATCTATGGCTACACCTTC. As protein: CASSQDPTRIYGYTF.

As concerns this clonotype: One end of the junction is discordant with germline, which a read error may explain. The J gene is TRBJ2-6, the V gene TRBV20-1, with D possibly being TRBD1 or TRBD2 (7 bases each). The germline V gene has CDR1 DFQATT and CDR2 SNEGSKA (reference sequence). CDR3 size: 16 residues. The CDR3 DNA reads as TGCAGTGCTAGTTCAGGGGGGGTCTCTGGGGCCAACGTCCTGACCTTC. It codes for CSASSGGVSGANVLTF.

This clonotype was detected ten times or more. The rearrangement joins TRBV6-2 or TRBV6-3 to TRBJ1-2; D is undetermined. The CDR3 length is 12 residues. Germline V lookup: CDR1 MNHEY, CDR2 SVGEGT. Trimming left V 0 bases short and J 2 bases short, with 1 base between. Here the CDR3 reads CASSYSNYGYTF. The CDR3 nucleotides read TGTGCCAGCAGTTACTCAAACTATGGCTACACCTTC.

This clonotype has at least ten counts. The J gene is TRBJ2-7, the V gene TRBV7-2; D is perhaps TRBD1 (6 bases). V was trimmed by 3 bases and J by 6 bases, leaving 15 bases between them. Germline V gene sequence: CDR1 SGHTA, CDR2 FQGNSA. The CDR3 contains 14 residues. CDR3 region: CASSLLQGISEQYF. In DNA form, the CDR3 reads TGTGCCAGCAGCTTGCTACAGGGAATCAGCGAGCAGTACTTC. Filled out from reference TRBV7-2 and TRBJ2-7, the complete variable domain reads GAGVSQSPSNKVTEKGKDVELRCDPISGHTALYWYRQSLGQGLEFLIYFQGNSAPDKSGLPSDRFSAERTGGSVSTLTIQRTQQEDSAVYLCASSLLQGISEQYFGPGTRLTVT.

This clonotype was seen ten or more times. This sequence joins TRBV2 and TRBJ2-7, with a possible D match to TRBD1 (6 bases). CDR1 is SNHLY, CDR2 FYNNEI, per germline. The length of the CDR3 is 14 residues. V was trimmed by 7 bases and J by 0 bases, leaving 13 bases between them. CDR3 amino acids: CASKDSPSSYEQYV. The CDR3 nucleotides are TGTGCCAGCAAGGACAGTCCTTCCTCCTACGAGCAGTACGTC.

This clonotype was seen more than once but under ten times. The chain has TRBV7-2 and TRBJ2-5; weak D call: TRBD2 (5 bases). The germline gives CDR1 SGHTA, CDR2 FQGNSA. This CDR3 region has 13 residues. V was clipped by 1 base and J by 9 bases, with 12 bases between them. CDR3 residues: CASSLDRGFPQYF. Written as DNA, the CDR3 is TGTGCCAGCAGCTTAGATCGAGGGTTCCCCCAGTACTTC.

This clonotype showed up many times. The V and J genes are TRBV10-3 and TRBJ2-3, with D possibly TRBD1 on 6 matching bases. The CDR3 runs 14 residues. Germline lookup yields CDR1 ENHRY and CDR2 SYGVKD. V lost 0 bases, J lost 8 bases, and 12 bases lay in between. The chain's CDR3 is CAISESGEGVTQYF. Written as DNA, the CDR3 is TGTGCCATCAGTGAGTCGGGCGAGGGGGTTACGCAGTATTTT.

The rearrangement joins TRBV11-1 to TRBJ2-3, with 8 bases that match TRBD2. Germline V gives CDR1 SGHAT, CDR2 FQDESV (reference sequence). The CDR3 spans 15 residues. V trimming: 7 bases; J trimming: 4 bases; junction bases outside the gene matches: 10. CDR3 coding DNA: TGTGCCAGCACCAGAACGCGGGGGGCCCCAGATACGCAGTATTTT. Its protein is CASTRTRGAPDTQYF.

The genes are TRBV4-3 and TRBJ2-3, with a weak D call TRBD1 (5 bases). Trimming took 0 bases from V and 4 from J, leaving 11 bases between them. Per germline, CDR1 LGHNA and CDR2 YSLEER. The CDR3 has 15 amino acids. This CDR3 is CASSQDAWGPDTQYF. The CDR3 DNA follows: TGCGCCAGCAGCCAAGATGCTTGGGGCCCAGATACGCAGTATTTT.

V is TRBV11-2 and J is TRBJ2-5; TRBD2 agrees at 8 bases. The V segment lost 1 base and the J segment 0 bases; nucleotides outside the gene matches: 7. Per the germline V gene, CDR1 is SGHAT and CDR2 is FQNNGV. This CDR3 region has 17 residues. DNA of the CDR3: TGTGCCAGCAGCTTAGGGTATAGCGGGGTCTACCAAGAGACCCAGTACTTC. Translating gives CASSLGYSGVYQETQYF.

This clonotype was seen repeatedly, ten times or more. The chain uses TRBV14 and TRBJ2-2; D perhaps matches TRBD1 (5 bases). This CDR3 is 16 amino acids long. The V and J ends lost 4 bases and 1 base respectively, with 13 bases between them. CDR1 is SGHDN, CDR2 FVKESK, per germline. Here the CDR3 DNA reads TGTGCCAGCAGCCCACCAGGGTTAAGGAACACCGGGGAGCTGTTTTTT. Its protein product is CASSPPGLRNTGELFF.

In this sample, this clonotype turned up a few times. J is TRBJ1-1 and V is TRBV18; D gene uncertain. This CDR3 comprises 10 residues. The germline gives CDR1 KGHSH, CDR2 LQKENI. Trimming cost V 1 base and J 11 bases, with 5 bases left between them. The CDR3 is CASSPQIAFF. In nucleotides, the CDR3 is TGTGCCAGCTCACCACAGATCGCTTTCTTT.

This clonotype was seen repeatedly, ten times or more. The chain employs TRBV7-2 and TRBJ2-7; possible D gene TRBD1, 6 bases. The ends were cut back, 1 base at V and 6 bases at J, with 13 bases in the middle. Germline V gene data show CDR1 as SGHTA and CDR2 as FQGNSA. The CDR3 is 14 amino acids. The CDR3 region is CASSLVGTPTEQYF. DNA for the CDR3: TGTGCCAGCAGCTTAGTGGGGACACCAACCGAGCAGTACTTC.

This clonotype was detected many times. The genes are TRBV20-1 and TRBJ2-1, with a weak D call TRBD2 (7 bases). The CDR3 has 14 amino acids. Per germline, CDR1 DFQATT and CDR2 SNEGSKA (reference sequence). Trimming shortened V by 8 bases and J by 9 bases, and 23 bases separated the two germline ends. The CDR3 loop reads CSMISVGGAGEQFF. In DNA, the CDR3 is TGCAGTATGATTAGCGTGGGGGGGGCAGGTGAGCAGTTCTTC.

Ten or more counts support this clonotype. CDR3 in amino acids: CSVCSQTPEAFF. CDR3 DNA sequence: TGCAGCGTTTGTTCCCAAACCCCCGAAGCTTTCTTT. This sequence joins TRBV29-1 and TRBJ1-1; no clear D gene. Looked up from germline, CDR1 is SQVTM and CDR2 is ANQGSEA. V shed 5 bases and J shed 8 bases, with 15 bases lying between them. The CDR3 loop spans 12 amino acids.

CDR3: CASSIQGANVLTF. CDR3 nucleotides: TGTGCCAGTAGTATACAAGGGGCCAACGTCCTGACTTTC. The chain joins TRBV19 to TRBJ2-6; D is unclear. In germline, CDR1 is LNHDA, CDR2 SQIVND (reference sequence). The CDR3 length is 13 residues. V lost 2 bases and J 4 bases, leaving 3 bases between the germline ends.

The V call is TRBV19, the J call TRBJ2-2; D is perhaps TRBD2 (5 bases). The CDR3 has 16 amino acids. Trimming left V 7 bases short and J 0 bases short, with 15 bases between. In germline, CDR1 is LNHDA, CDR2 SQIVND (reference sequence). Here the CDR3 reads CASKMIPGSNTGELFF. The CDR3 DNA follows: TGTGCCAGTAAAATGATTCCGGGGTCGAACACCGGGGAGCTGTTTTTT. The variable domain in full, completed from reference TRBV19 and TRBJ2-2, reads DGGITQSPKYLFRKEGQNVTLSCEQNLNHDAMYWYRQDPGQGLRLIYYSQIVNDFQKGDIAEGYSVSREKKESFPLTVTSAQKNPTAFYLCASKMIPGSNTGELFFGEGSRLTVL.

V gene TRBV6-5 combines with J gene TRBJ1-6; D remains unclear. V lost 2 bases and J 0 bases, leaving 5 bases between the germline ends. Germline V lookup: CDR1 MNHEY, CDR2 SVGAGI. This CDR3 region has 15 residues. CDR3 DNA: TGTGCCAGCAGTTACAGTAACTCCTATAATTCACCCCTCCACTTT. Translation: CASSYSNSYNSPLHF.

This clonotype was recorded a few times. The J gene is TRBJ1-6, the V gene TRBV5-4, with TRBD1 matching over 9 bases. J was trimmed by 7 bases and V by 3 bases; bases with no gene match: 2. Germline CDR1 SGHNT, CDR2 YYREEE (reference sequence). This CDR3 has 14 residues. The CDR3 spells CASSSDRGNSPLHF. The CDR3 DNA follows: TGTGCCAGCAGCTCGGACAGGGGAAATTCACCCCTCCACTTT.

This clonotype was counted a single time. Sequence at one end of the junction differs from germline and may be a read error. This sequence joins TRBV6-6 and TRBJ2-1, with D perhaps matching TRBD1 or TRBD2 (6 bases each). Germline V gene data show CDR1 as MNHNY and CDR2 as SVGAGI (reference sequence). This CDR3 contains 15 residues. CDR3 coding DNA: TGTGCCAGCAGTTACTTAGCGACAGGCGGGAATGAGCAGCTCTTC. This translates into CASSYLATGGNEQLF.

This clonotype came up a few times. The CDR3 reads CASSLPTGTGANVLTF. The CDR3 DNA reads TGTGCCAGCAGCTTACCTACAGGGACCGGGGCCAACGTCCTGACTTTC. The rearrangement links TRBV7-8 to TRBJ2-6; possible D gene TRBD1, 6 bases. V was shortened by 2 bases and J by 4 bases, with 12 bases between the two germline ends. Germline CDR1 and CDR2: SGHVS and FQNEAQ. CDR3 length: 16 amino acids.